This T cell receptor (beta chain) was captured by sequencing in a study of blood T cell repertoires in COVID-19. CDR3 length: 14 amino acids. V was clipped by 4 bases and J by 3 bases, with 14 bases between them. Germline V gives CDR1 SGHRS, CDR2 YFSETQ. The method was immunoSEQ multiplex PCR; TCRdb's version includes in-frame clones alone and lacks a portion of them. This table holds about 270,000 clones, under 95% found once. The sequence came from a man between 40 and 49 years old who had been exposed to COVID-19. The source material was PBMCs or T cells enriched from blood (not recorded which). This chain links TRBV5-1 with TRBJ2-7; tentative D call: TRBD2 (6 bases). The CDR3 protein is CASSPGDFYYEQYF. The CDR3 DNA reads TGCGCCAGCAGCCCGGGGGACTTCTACTACGAGCAGTACTTC.